The clone carrying this T cell receptor beta chain was picked up many times. The sample is drawn from a study of T cells after yellow fever vaccination. TCRdb used MiXCR to reprocess the 5' RACE reads, holding one entry per CDR3 protein. The table shows 30,000 or so distinct CDR3 sequences, with roughly 5.9% occurring only once. Germline CDR1 reads SEHNR; CDR2 reads FQNEAQ (reference sequence). CDR3 size: 15 residues. Unmatched junction bases numbered 4, after V lost 3 bases and J lost 4 bases. Study-wide results and caveats: Some clonotypes, a small share, were shared between CD4 and CD8 compartments.

The V call is TRBV7-9, the J call TRBJ2-2, with 8 nucleotides matching TRBD1. The receptor was derived from a man aged 25 to 40 who received the YFV17D yellow fever vaccine. Material: PBMCs, either bulk or a sorted T-cell subset (CD4+, CD8+, memory, or dextramer-sorted; not recorded which), obtained on the day of the yellow fever booster vaccination. CDR3 protein: CASSLTGDGTGELFF. CDR3 nucleotide sequence: TGTGCCAGCAGCTTGACAGGGGATGGCACCGGGGAGCTGTTTTTT.